The 20 T cell receptor beta chains reported below all come from one sample, sequenced in a study of T cells in Graves' hyperthyroidism and ophthalmopathy. The CDR3 regions of TCR beta were amplified from RNA transcripts. Researchers ran a first-round RT-PCR on the TCR CDR3 using the HTBI primer set. TCRdb analysed the multiplex PCR reads with MiXCR anew, one entry per CDR3 protein. The data show more than 500,000 distinct CDR3 sequences, around 46% seen once. The sample was peripheral blood or thyroid tissue (not recorded which). The receptor source for this set is an adult woman with Graves' disease, either hyperthyroidism or ophthalmopathy (not recorded which).

This clonotype was counted many times. The chain recombines TRBV9 with TRBJ1-6, with D unclear. V was shortened by 0 bases and J by 5 bases, with 6 bases between the two germline ends. The CDR3 has 14 amino acids. Per germline, CDR1 SGDLS and CDR2 YYNGEE. In nucleotides, the CDR3 is TGTGCCAGCAGCGTAGTGGCCCATAATTCACCCCTCCACTTT. Protein: CASSVVAHNSPLHF. Combining the CDR3 with reference TRBV9 and TRBJ1-6 gives the whole variable domain DSGVTQTPKHLITATGQRVTLRCSPRSGDLSVYWYQQSLDQGLQFLIQYYNGEERAKGNILERFSAQQFPDLHSELNLSSLELGDSALYFCASSVVAHNSPLHFGNGTRLTVT.

This clonotype was observed a few times. Since a much larger clone is just one base distant, this may be a read error. The chain joins TRBV9 to TRBJ1-5; TRBD1 is a possible D gene (5 bases). This CDR3 spans 16 amino acids. Germline V gene data show CDR1 as SGDLS and CDR2 as YYNGEE. CDR3 coding DNA: TGTGCCAGCAGGGTAGATGAGGGGTTCAGCAATCAGCCCCAGCATTTT. Translation gives CASRVDEGFSNQPQHF.

This chain joins TRBV2 and TRBJ2-7; D is unresolved. Trimming shortened V by 3 bases and J by 7 bases, and 7 bases separated the two germline ends. CDR3 size: 11 residues. Germline CDR1 reads SNHLY; CDR2 reads FYNNEI. In DNA, the CDR3 is TGTGCCAGCAGTGACCAGGATGAGCAGTACTTC. This sequence encodes CASSDQDEQYF.

This chain links TRBV14 with TRBJ1-1; a weak D match, TRBD1 (5 bases). The CDR3 is made up of 13 amino acids. The V gene lost 6 bases and the J gene lost 4 bases, with 12 bases spanning the gap. Germline CDR1 and CDR2: SGHDN and FVKESK. The DNA for the CDR3 is TGTGCCAGCAGTGCTAGCGGGGCCACTGAAGCTTTCTTT. As protein: CASSASGATEAFF.

This clonotype was detected only a few times. The chain combines TRBV2 with TRBJ2-7; 8 bases line up with TRBD2. V gave up 8 bases and J gave up 3 bases; unmatched junction bases: 12. CDR1 and CDR2 (germline): SNHLY, FYNNEI. The CDR3 extends over 15 amino acids. CDR3 coding DNA: TGTGCCAGCCGGTACAGCGGGAGTAGCCTCTACGAGCAGTACTTC. Encoded protein: CASRYSGSSLYEQYF.

The chain carries TRBV10-3 and TRBJ1-2; D possibly corresponds to TRBD1 (5 bases). Germline V gene sequence: CDR1 ENHRY, CDR2 SYGVKD. The CDR3 has 13 residues. The V gene lost 3 bases and the J gene lost 8 bases, with 13 bases spanning the gap. CDR3 sequence reads: CAISEGEYQGYTF. CDR3 DNA: TGTGCCATCAGTGAAGGGGAATACCAAGGCTACACCTTC.

This clonotype showed up just a few times. One junction end does not reproduce the germline sequence, and a read error may be involved. This chain uses TRBV4-1 with TRBJ1-6; D gene ambiguous. Germline CDR1 and CDR2: MGHRA and YSYEKL. The CDR3 is made up of 14 amino acids. The CDR3 DNA follows: TGTGCCAGCAGCCAATCGGAGGGTAATTCACCCCTCCACTTT. Protein: CASSQSEGNSPLHF.

This rearrangement joins TRBV10-3 to TRBJ2-5; TRBD2 matches at 7 bases. There are 14 residues in the CDR3. The V and J ends lost 2 bases and 6 bases, in that order; junction bases with no gene match: 6. The germline V gene encodes CDR1 ENHRY and CDR2 SYGVKD. DNA of the CDR3: TGTGCCATCAGTGAGGACAGCGGGGCAAAGACCCAGTACTTC. Its translation is CAISEDSGAKTQYF.

The chain carries TRBV10-3 and TRBJ2-5; 9 bases agree with TRBD1. The CDR3 has 13 residues. Germline CDR1 reads ENHRY; CDR2 reads SYGVKD. With V trimmed by 10 bases and J by 9 bases, 12 bases remained unmatched. The CDR3 DNA sequence: TGTGCCACCGGGGGACAGGGCCGACAGCCCCAGTACTTC. This translates into CATGGQGRQPQYF.

The chain recombines TRBV15 with TRBJ1-2, with TRBD1 matching over 10 bases. This CDR3 has 14 amino acids. The J segment lost 6 bases and the V segment lost 1 base, leaving 2 bases of the junction unmatched. CDR1 is LNHNV, CDR2 YYDKDF, per germline (reference sequence). The CDR3 spells CATSRGDRGNGYTF. The CDR3 DNA reads as TGTGCCACCAGCAGAGGGGACAGGGGTAATGGCTACACCTTC.

In this sample, this clonotype turned up a few times. The chain is built from TRBV15 and TRBJ1-2; D not resolved. This CDR3 contains 15 residues. V lost 5 bases and J 6 bases, leaving 19 bases between the germline ends. Germline V CDR1 and CDR2: LNHNV, YYDKDF (reference sequence). CDR3 nucleotide sequence: TGTGCCACCAGCCGCAACCCGCCAGGTGATGATGGCTACACCTTC. Its protein is CATSRNPPGDDGYTF. The full variable domain, with the rest looked up from reference TRBV15 and TRBJ1-2, is DAMVIQNPRYQVTQFGKPVTLSCSQTLNHNVMYWYQQKSSQAPKLLFHYYDKDFNNEADTPDNFQSRRPNTSFCFLDIRSPGLGDTAMYLCATSRNPPGDDGYTFGSGTRLTVV.

The chain links TRBV27 to TRBJ2-2; weak D call: TRBD2 (6 bases). V was pared by 6 bases and J by 7 bases, with 18 bases between. The CDR3 runs to 15 residues. Germline CDR1 MNHEY, CDR2 SMNVEV (reference sequence). DNA for the CDR3: TGTGCCAGCAGCCCTTTCCTCGGGGGAAGCGGGGAGCTGTTTTTT. Protein: CASSPFLGGSGELFF.

This chain joins TRBV7-3 and TRBJ1-2; 7 bases are shared with TRBD1. The CDR3 runs 12 residues. V shed 5 bases and J 8 bases; nucleotides not matched to a gene: 5. Looked up from germline, CDR1 is SGHTA and CDR2 is FQGTGA. For the CDR3, the DNA is TGTGCCAGCAGCACACAGGGGAGAGGCTACACCTTC. Amino acid sequence: CASSTQGRGYTF.

This clonotype has at least ten counts. CDR3: CASSSQTGGQQPQHF. The CDR3, as DNA: TGTGCCAGCAGTTCTCAAACAGGAGGGCAACAGCCCCAGCATTTT. The chain carries TRBV12-3 or TRBV12-4 and TRBJ1-5, with D tentatively TRBD1 (5 bases). There are 15 residues in the CDR3. The V and J ends lost 4 bases and 7 bases respectively, with 17 bases between them.

This clonotype was detected many times. The rearrangement links TRBV7-8 to TRBJ1-1; D gene uncertain. CDR1 SGHVS and CDR2 FQNEAQ come from the germline V gene. The CDR3 has 14 amino acids. The V gene lost 1 base and the J gene lost 5 bases, with 11 bases spanning the gap. CDR3 in amino acids: CASSLGGARTEAFF. The CDR3 DNA reads as TGTGCCAGCAGCTTAGGCGGTGCTCGGACTGAAGCTTTCTTT.

V is TRBV10-3 and J is TRBJ2-5, with 9 bases that match TRBD1. The junction had 7 bases not matched to a gene; V was cut back by 7 bases and J by 4 bases. This CDR3 comprises 14 residues. CDR1 and CDR2 from the germline V gene are ENHRY and SYGVKD. CDR3 coding DNA: TGTGCCATCAAGGGACAGGGAGTGGTAGAGACCCAGTACTTC. Amino acid sequence: CAIKGQGVVETQYF.

This sequence joins TRBV20-1 and TRBJ2-7; 7 nucleotides line up with TRBD2. CDR3 length: 13 amino acids. The germline gives CDR1 DFQATT, CDR2 SNEGSKA (reference sequence). V shed 0 bases and J 6 bases; nucleotides not matched to a gene: 5. DNA for the CDR3: TGCAGTGCTAGAGACGCGGGAGTGCGCGAGCAGTACTTC. The encoded protein is CSARDAGVREQYF.

This clonotype has a count of ten or more. J is TRBJ1-4 and V is TRBV6-1; unclear D gene. The germline gives CDR1 MNHNS, CDR2 SASEGT. Between the trimmed V and J ends, which lost 10 bases and 5 bases, there was a span of 5 bases. The CDR3 loop spans 10 amino acids. The CDR3 DNA sequence: TGTGCCATTTGGAATGAAAAACTGTTTTTT. Residues: CAIWNEKLFF.

In its sample, this clonotype was seen many times. This sequence joins TRBV5-1 and TRBJ1-1; no reliable D call. V was trimmed by 0 bases and J by 2 bases, leaving 5 bases between them. CDR1 SGHRS and CDR2 YFSETQ come from the germline V gene. The length of the CDR3 is 13 residues. The DNA for the CDR3 is TGCGCCAGCAGCTTGGAGAGCAACACTGAAGCTTTCTTT. Its protein product is CASSLESNTEAFF.

The chain has TRBV7-9 and TRBJ2-5; perhaps TRBD1 as D (5 bases). With 4 bases removed from V and 3 bases from J, the gap between germline ends came to 9 bases. Germline CDR1 and CDR2: SEHNR and FQNEAQ (reference sequence). The CDR3 sequence is 13 residues long. CDR3 DNA sequence: TGTGCCAGCAGCTCAGACAGCGAAGAGACCCAGTACTTC. Its protein is CASSSDSEETQYF.